This T cell receptor beta chain was sequenced for a study of blood T cell repertoires in COVID-19 (dated by TCRdb to the early 2020s). About the study as a whole: Collaborator samples came from the United States, Italy and Spain and covered acute and convalescent phases of COVID-19. A de-identified subject ID, COVID-19 status, age in years and sex were almost always included in the sample metadata. The material from the prospective study consisted of cDNA or gDNA derived from T cells, B-cell-depleted T cells, or PBMCs. The dataset comprised deeply sampled blood TCRbeta repertoires from subjects exposed to, actively infected with, or recovered from COVID-19. Where HLA class I and class II types were available, the types were taken from metadata supplied by the sample provider, not from assay-based typing. The samples were drawn from two sources: the first 160 participants of the ongoing ImmuneRACE study, and 1,200 or so subjects contributed by 6 global collaborators. The repertoires were released in a freely available public database meant as a resource for research on the immune response to SARS-CoV-2.

Looking up the germline V gene yields CDR1 MNHEY and CDR2 SVGAGI. From cysteine to phenylalanine, the CDR3 is 11 amino acids long. Only the CDR3 DNA stays, 33 bases, in frame from base 1. One collaborating source in Seattle enrolled patients during active infection and followed them longitudinally through the course of disease. Each collaborating institution followed its own protocols to collect whole blood in K2EDTA tubes. Collaborator samples were shipped for TCRbeta analysis as frozen whole blood, isolated PBMCs, or DNA extracted from either sample type. Concerning this clone: The antigen this receptor binds is unknown. One junction end does not reproduce the germline sequence, and a read error may be involved.

The immunoSEQ Assay, a bias-controlled multiplex PCR, was used to amplify TCRbeta CDR3 regions from genomic DNA. As for how the authors treated the data: Within the assay, amplification of reference gene primers was used to estimate how many nucleated cells each sample contained. To quantify the absolute abundance of each unique TCRbeta CDR3 rearrangement, sequence reads were collapsed and filtered. For each sample, productive Simpson clonality was calculated as the square root of Simpson's diversity index over productive rearrangements. Held by TCRdb, this immuneACCESS table contains in-frame sequences only and omits some clones. Under half of the omission traces to an unresolved V gene where checked; the cause of the rest is unknown. The D gene and trimming were derived from the DNA, and the V and J assignments and clone size from that table. The sample yields 200,000 to 250,000 clones; approximately 83% were counted once. The ten largest clones add up to roughly 1.2% of the sample.

General findings and caveats noted by the study authors: Clinical and demographic metadata were provided uncurated, with the amount varying by source and participant.

Material for sequencing was peripheral blood. This TCR derives from a woman aged 30 to 39 with COVID-19, enrolled during active disease. Recombination connected TRBV6-5 to TRBJ1-1; matching of 5 bases hints at TRBD1 as the D gene. Here is the DNA: TGTCCCAGGCGGGGCGGGACTGAAGCTTTCTTT. Translated, it gives CPRRGGTEAFF.